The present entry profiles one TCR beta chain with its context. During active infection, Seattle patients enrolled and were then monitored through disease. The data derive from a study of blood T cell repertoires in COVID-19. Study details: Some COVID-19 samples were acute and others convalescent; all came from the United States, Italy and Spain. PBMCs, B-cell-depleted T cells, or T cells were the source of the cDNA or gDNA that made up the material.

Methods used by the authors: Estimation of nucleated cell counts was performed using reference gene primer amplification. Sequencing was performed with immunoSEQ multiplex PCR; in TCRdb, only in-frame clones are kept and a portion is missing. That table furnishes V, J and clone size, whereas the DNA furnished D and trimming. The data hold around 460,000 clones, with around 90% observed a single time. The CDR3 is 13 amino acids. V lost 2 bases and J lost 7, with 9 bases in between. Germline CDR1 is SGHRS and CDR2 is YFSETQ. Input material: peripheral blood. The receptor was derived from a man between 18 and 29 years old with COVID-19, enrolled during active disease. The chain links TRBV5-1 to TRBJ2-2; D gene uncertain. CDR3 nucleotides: TGCGCCAGCAGCTTTATGTCGTTCGGGGAGCTGTTTTTT. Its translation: CASSFMSFGELFF.